This TCR beta chain comes out of a study of blood T cell repertoires in COVID-19. This clone showed up just once. Original processing notes: Quantification of nucleated cells was approximated via reference gene primer amplification. TCRdb's table, derived via immunoSEQ multiplex PCR, lists solely in-frame clones and lacks some. Clone size and the V and J calls come from that table; the DNA yielded D and trimming. The sample includes about 71,000 clones, about nine tenths seen only once; the top ten take roughly 5%. The germline CDR1 and CDR2 sequences are SGHAT and FQNNGV. The CDR3 sequence is 14 residues long. V lost 6 bases to trimming and J lost 7 bases; unmatched junction nucleotides: 6.

V and J are TRBV11-2 and TRBJ2-3; 11 bases line up with TRBD2. The sample taken for sequencing was peripheral blood. The sequence derives from a woman aged 18-35 years with acute or convalescent COVID-19. For the CDR3, the DNA is TGTGCCAGCAGGGCACTAGCGGGAGTAAATACGCAGTATTTT. Translation gives CASRALAGVNTQYF.